The 11 T cell receptor beta chains below were found in one sample sequenced in a study of blood T cells in healthy people across ages. A sample-barcoded 5' primer and a J-beta primer mix were used in a second PCR of roughly 7 to 12 cycles. In TCRdb, the 5' RACE reads were re-called with MiXCR into one record per CDR3 protein. The sample includes around 700,000 distinct CDR3 sequences, 20% to 25% of them seen just once. These data also formed part of another study, on T cells of mothers and their children.

The sequenced sample was blood. These receptors were taken from a boy between 10 and 17 years old in good health.

The chain's CDR3 is CASSFNGARARTEAFF. DNA for the CDR3: TGTGCCAGCAGCTTCAACGGGGCAAGAGCGAGGACTGAAGCTTTCTTT. The chain uses TRBV7-2 and TRBJ1-1, with D tentatively TRBD1 (5 bases). The V end was cut by 3 bases, the J end by 5 bases, with 19 bases between. This CDR3 has 16 amino acids. Per germline, CDR1 SGHTA and CDR2 FQGNSA. Complete variable domain (other parts from reference TRBV7-2 and TRBJ1-1): GAGVSQSPSNKVTEKGKDVELRCDPISGHTALYWYRQSLGQGLEFLIYFQGNSAPDKSGLPSDRFSAERTGGSVSTLTIQRTQQEDSAVYLCASSFNGARARTEAFFGQGTRLTVV.

The V gene is TRBV12-3 or TRBV12-4, the J gene TRBJ2-4; D could derive from TRBD1 or TRBD2 (5 bases each). The CDR3 extends over 12 amino acids. V was cut by 3 bases and J by 9 bases, with 9 bases left in between. CDR3 amino acids: CASSLTGTIQYF. The CDR3 DNA reads as TGTGCCAGCAGTTTGACTGGGACCATTCAGTACTTC.

This clonotype was detected only a few times. The chain links TRBV7-3 to TRBJ2-5, with D possibly being TRBD1 or TRBD2 (6 bases each). The J call could be wrong; TRBJ2-1 is a better fit for the DNA end. The CDR3 has 14 residues. The germline V gene encodes CDR1 SGHTA and CDR2 FQGTGA. The CDR3 sequence: CASSTQRGDNEQFF. As DNA, the CDR3 is TGTGCCAGCAGCACCCAAAGGGGGGACAATGAGCAGTTCTTC.

The CDR3 bases are TGTGCCAGTAGTATCTCCTCCAGGGGCTGGGCCAACGTCCTGACTTTC. As protein: CASSISSRGWANVLTF. The rearrangement joins TRBV19 to TRBJ2-6, with a weak D call TRBD1 (6 bases). There are 16 residues in the CDR3. Between the trimmed V and J ends, which lost 3 bases and 5 bases, there was a span of 14 bases. Germline assignment: CDR1 LNHDA and CDR2 SQIVND (reference sequence).

The J gene is TRBJ2-3, the V gene TRBV29-1, with D maybe TRBD2 (5 bases). Germline V lookup: CDR1 SQVTM, CDR2 ANQGSEA. Trimming left V 1 base short and J 2 bases short, with 10 bases between. The CDR3 is made up of 14 amino acids. CDR3: CSVEGRLATDTQYF. CDR3 coding DNA: TGCAGCGTTGAAGGTCGGCTAGCCACAGATACGCAGTATTTT.

The chain links TRBV4-1 to TRBJ2-1; no reliable D call. The CDR3 spans 14 residues. CDR1 is MGHRA and CDR2 is YSYEKL in the germline V gene. Trimming shortened V by 4 bases and J by 7 bases, and 14 bases separated the two germline ends. CDR3 DNA: TGCGCCAGCAGCCGCGAATGGACGCCTAATGAGCAGTTCTTC. It encodes CASSREWTPNEQFF.

This clonotype was detected a few times. The genes are TRBV20-1 and TRBJ2-5; 8 nucleotides align to TRBD2. The J call may be in error: the DNA end matches TRBJ2-7 better. The CDR3 runs 16 residues. CDR1 is DFQATT and CDR2 is SNEGSKA in the germline V gene (reference sequence). The DNA for the CDR3 is TGCAGTGCTAGGAAGGTCGCGGCTAGCGGGCTCTACGAGCAGTACTTC. It codes for CSARKVAASGLYEQYF.

This chain joins TRBV9 and TRBJ2-5; a weak D match, TRBD1 (5 bases). Gene TRBJ2-1 matches the end of the DNA better, so the J call may be wrong. Looked up from germline, CDR1 is SGDLS and CDR2 is YYNGEE. The CDR3 loop spans 15 amino acids. The CDR3 DNA reads as TGTGCCAGCGGACCAGGCAGGGCCTCCTACAATGAGCAGTTCTTC. Protein sequence: CASGPGRASYNEQFF.

This chain links TRBV7-2 with TRBJ1-6, with 7 bases aligning to TRBD1. V dropped 1 base and J dropped 7; count of bases not matched to a gene: 4. CDR1 SGHTA and CDR2 FQGNSA come from the germline V gene. The CDR3 is 15 amino acids. CDR3 bases: TGTGCCAGCAGCTTAGTGACAGGGTGGAATTCACCCCTCCACTTT. The encoded protein is CASSLVTGWNSPLHF. The complete variable domain, with remaining parts taken from reference TRBV7-2 and TRBJ1-6, reads GAGVSQSPSNKVTEKGKDVELRCDPISGHTALYWYRQSLGQGLEFLIYFQGNSAPDKSGLPSDRFSAERTGGSVSTLTIQRTQQEDSAVYLCASSLVTGWNSPLHFGNGTRLTVT.

This clonotype appeared many times. As DNA, the CDR3 is TGCAGTGCTAGAGTTTCGGGTGGGGGTCACGGAGGTGTTTCAGAGACCCAGTACTTC. Amino acids: CSARVSGGGHGGVSETQYF. The rearrangement links TRBV20-1 to TRBJ2-5, with D perhaps being TRBD1 or TRBD2 (5 bases each). CDR1 is DFQATT and CDR2 is SNEGSKA in the germline V gene (reference sequence). Between the trimmed V and J ends, which lost 1 base and 4 bases, there was a span of 28 bases. This CDR3 contains 19 residues.

The sample holds a few counts of this clonotype. The rearrangement joins TRBV4-1 to TRBJ2-1; 7 nucleotides agree with TRBD2. Per the germline V gene, CDR1 is MGHRA and CDR2 is YSYEKL. V shed 0 bases, J shed 4 bases, and the junction held 6 bases outside the gene matches. This CDR3 has 16 residues. CDR3 protein: CASSQEGGTTYNEQFF. The CDR3 DNA is TGCGCCAGCAGCCAAGAAGGCGGGACTACTTACAATGAGCAGTTCTTC.